The source of this T cell receptor (beta chain) is a study of cytomegalovirus exposure and HLA in healthy donors. Findings and caveats of the study: Analysis performed later showed TCR beta chains linked to HLA being more clonally expanded than equally common others. Available immune exposure information was restricted to CMV serostatus only.

The primer mix had 60 Vbeta and 13 Jbeta primers. Generated by immunoSEQ multiplex PCR, the TCRdb table keeps only in-frame clones and is missing some. The table lists roughly 200,000 clones, around 86% of them singletons. The sample holds one count of this clone. As yet, its antigen is unknown. The V gene lost 5 bases and the J gene lost 5 bases, with 13 bases spanning the gap. The CDR3 has 13 amino acids. CDR1 and CDR2 from the germline V gene are GTSNPN and SVGIG (reference sequence). V usage is TRBV30 and J usage is TRBJ2-1; tentative D call: TRBD2 (5 bases). This clonotype originated in a man aged 50 to 60 in good health and CMV-seronegative. Material: PBMCs. The CDR3 bases are TGTGCCTGGGGACTTAGACTGGACAATGAGCAGTTCTTC. This sequence encodes CAWGLRLDNEQFF.